This TCR beta chain was observed in a study of cytomegalovirus exposure and HLA in healthy donors. This PCR relied on a set of 60 Vbeta primers and 13 Jbeta primers. Measured with immunoSEQ multiplex PCR; TCRdb has only the in-frame clones, and not every one. The data show 170,000 or so clones, 75% to 85% seen once. CDR3 length: 16 amino acids. Germline V gives CDR1 MNHEY, CDR2 SMNVEV (reference sequence). V lost 5 bases and J 0 bases, leaving 14 bases between the germline ends. Findings of the study overall: Later analysis identified a missense DCLRE1C variant that was linked to TCR beta V- and J-gene trimming. Specificity of a few CMV-associated chains for CMV antigens was verified in vitro.

At sampling all donors were nominally healthy, likely with unrecorded immune exposures. A note on this clone: The antigen is unknown.

Sequenced: PBMCs. J is TRBJ2-4 and V is TRBV27; no definite D call. The TCR comes from a woman aged 25 to 45 in good health and CMV-seropositive. Written as DNA, the CDR3 is TGTGCCAGCAGTGTGCGTCCAGGCCTAGCCAAAAACATTCAGTACTTC. Its translation is CASSVRPGLAKNIQYF.